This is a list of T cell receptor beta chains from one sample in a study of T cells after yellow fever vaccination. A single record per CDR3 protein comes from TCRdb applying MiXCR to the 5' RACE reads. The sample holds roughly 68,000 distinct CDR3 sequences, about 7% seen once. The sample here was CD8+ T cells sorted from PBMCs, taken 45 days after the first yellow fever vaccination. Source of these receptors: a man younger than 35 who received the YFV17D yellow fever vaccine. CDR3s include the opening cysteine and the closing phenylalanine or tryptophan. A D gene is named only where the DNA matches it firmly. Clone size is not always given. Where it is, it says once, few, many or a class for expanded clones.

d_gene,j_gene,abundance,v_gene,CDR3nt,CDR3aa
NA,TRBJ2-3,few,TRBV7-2,TGTGCCAGCAGCTTAGGTTGGGGGTTGGATACGCAGTATTTT,CASSLGWGLDTQYF
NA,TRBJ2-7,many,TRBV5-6,TGTGCCAGCACCTCGGAGGGGGGATTGGACTACGAGCAGTACTTC,CASTSEGGLDYEQYF
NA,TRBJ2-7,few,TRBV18,TGTGCCAGCTCCTCAAGGGGTTTGGGGTACGAGCAGTACTTC,CASSSRGLGYEQYF
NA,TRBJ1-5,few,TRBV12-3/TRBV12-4,TGTGCCAGCACCGGTGACAGATACAATCAGCCCCAGCATTTT,CASTGDRYNQPQHF
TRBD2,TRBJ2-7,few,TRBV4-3,TGCGCCAGCAGCCGGTTGTCCCGCGCCACGGGGGGGATCCACGAGCAGTACTTC,CASSRLSRATGGIHEQYF
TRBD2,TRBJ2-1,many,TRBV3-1,TGTGCCAGCAGCCAAGGACTAGCGGGGAGGAACAATGAGCAGTTCTTC,CASSQGLAGRNNEQFF
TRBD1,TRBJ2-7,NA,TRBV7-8,TGTGCGACCCACTCGAGAGGGACAGGGGAAACCTACGAGAAGTACTTC,CATHSRGTGETYEKYF
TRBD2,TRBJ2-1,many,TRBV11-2,TGTGCCAGCAGCACCTGGACTAGCGGGGGAAATGAGCAGTTCTTC,CASSTWTSGGNEQFF
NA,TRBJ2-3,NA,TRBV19,TGTGCCAGTAGTATTGCAGATACGCAGTATTTT,CASSIADTQYF
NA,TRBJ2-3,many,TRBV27,TGTGCCAGCAGCTTTTCCCGGGGCGGAGACACAGATACGCAGTATTTT,CASSFSRGGDTDTQYF
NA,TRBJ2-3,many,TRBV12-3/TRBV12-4,TGTGCCAGCAGCCGAGACGGGGGAGGATCAGATACGCAGTATTTT,CASSRDGGGSDTQYF
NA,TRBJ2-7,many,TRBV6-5,TGTGCCAGCAGTTACGTACTAGCAGGTTCCTACGAGCAGTACTTC,CASSYVLAGSYEQYF
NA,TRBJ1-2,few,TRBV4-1,TGCGCCAGCAGCCACGATCGGGGCGGTAACTATGGCTACACCTTC,CASSHDRGGNYGYTF
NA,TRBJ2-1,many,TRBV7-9,TGTGCCAGCAGCCCGTCGGAGGGCCCCTACAATGAGCAGTTCTTC,CASSPSEGPYNEQFF
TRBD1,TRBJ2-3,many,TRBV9,TGTGCCAGCAGCGGCCAGGGGGCCGGTGATATGCAGTATTTT,CASSGQGAGDMQYF
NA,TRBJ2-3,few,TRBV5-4,TGTGCCAGCAGCTTTTGGGGGGGGCACACAGATACGCAGTATTTT,CASSFWGGHTDTQYF
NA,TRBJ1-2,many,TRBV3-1,TGTGCCAGCACCACCACGTCGGATGACCGCTATGGCTACACCTTC,CASTTTSDDRYGYTF
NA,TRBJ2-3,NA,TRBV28,TGTGCCAGCATCCAAGTCGGGGAGCCGGTGGATACGCAGTATTTT,CASIQVGEPVDTQYF
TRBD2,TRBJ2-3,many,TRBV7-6,TGTGCCAGCAGCGAGGGACTAGCGGGGGGGCCGGGAGATACGCAGTATTTT,CASSEGLAGGPGDTQYF
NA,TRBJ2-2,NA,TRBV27,TGTGCCAGCAGTCTCGGAGTCATGGACACCGGGGAGCTGTTTTTT,CASSLGVMDTGELFF
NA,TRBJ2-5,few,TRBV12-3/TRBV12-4,TGTGCCAGCAGTTTAAGGGCGGAAGAGACCCAGTACTTC,CASSLRAEETQYF
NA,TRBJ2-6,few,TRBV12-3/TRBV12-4,TGTGCCAGCAGTTTAACAGGAGCCGTCCTGACTTTC,CASSLTGAVLTF